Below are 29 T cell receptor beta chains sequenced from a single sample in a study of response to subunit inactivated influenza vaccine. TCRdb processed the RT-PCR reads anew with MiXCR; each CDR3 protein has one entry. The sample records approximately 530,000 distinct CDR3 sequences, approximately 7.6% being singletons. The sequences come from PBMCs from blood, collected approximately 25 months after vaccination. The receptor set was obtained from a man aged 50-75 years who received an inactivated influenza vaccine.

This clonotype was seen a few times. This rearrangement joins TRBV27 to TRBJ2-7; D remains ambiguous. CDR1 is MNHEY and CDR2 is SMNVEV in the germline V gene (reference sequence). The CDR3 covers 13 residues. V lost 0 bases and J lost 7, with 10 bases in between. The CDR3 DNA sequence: TGTGCCAGCAGTTTATCGGCCTTTAATGAGCAGTACTTC. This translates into CASSLSAFNEQYF.

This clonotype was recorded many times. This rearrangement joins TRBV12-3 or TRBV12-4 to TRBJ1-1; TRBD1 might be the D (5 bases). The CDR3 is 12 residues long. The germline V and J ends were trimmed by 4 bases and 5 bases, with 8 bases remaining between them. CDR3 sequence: CASSWGVTEAFF. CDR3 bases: TGTGCCAGCAGTTGGGGGGTGACTGAAGCTTTCTTT.

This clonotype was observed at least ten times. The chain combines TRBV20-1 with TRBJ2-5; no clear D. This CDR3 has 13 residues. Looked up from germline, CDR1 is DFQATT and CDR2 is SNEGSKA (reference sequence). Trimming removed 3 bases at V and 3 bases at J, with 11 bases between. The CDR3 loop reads CSARGLTEETQYF. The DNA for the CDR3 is TGCAGTGCTAGGGGCCTTACCGAAGAGACCCAGTACTTC.

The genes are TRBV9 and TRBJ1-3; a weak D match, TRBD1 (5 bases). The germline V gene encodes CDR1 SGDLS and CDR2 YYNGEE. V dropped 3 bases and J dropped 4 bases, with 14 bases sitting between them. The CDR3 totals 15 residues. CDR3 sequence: CASSGEGRAGNTIYF. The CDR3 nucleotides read TGTGCCAGCAGCGGTGAGGGCAGGGCGGGAAACACCATATATTTT.

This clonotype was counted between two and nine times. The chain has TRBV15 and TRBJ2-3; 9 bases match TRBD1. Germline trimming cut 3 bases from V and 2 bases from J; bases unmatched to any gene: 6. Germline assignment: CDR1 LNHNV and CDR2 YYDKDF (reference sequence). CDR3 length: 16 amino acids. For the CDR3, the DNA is TGTGCCACCAGCAGCGGTGGGGACAGGGTCACAGATACGCAGTATTTT. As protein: CATSSGGDRVTDTQYF.

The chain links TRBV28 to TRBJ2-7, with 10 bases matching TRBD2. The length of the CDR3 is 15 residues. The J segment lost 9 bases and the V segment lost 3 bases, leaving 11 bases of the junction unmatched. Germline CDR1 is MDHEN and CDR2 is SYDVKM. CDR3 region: CASSFLAGDSFGQYF. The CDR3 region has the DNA TGTGCCAGCAGTTTTCTAGCGGGAGATTCTTTTGGGCAGTACTTC.

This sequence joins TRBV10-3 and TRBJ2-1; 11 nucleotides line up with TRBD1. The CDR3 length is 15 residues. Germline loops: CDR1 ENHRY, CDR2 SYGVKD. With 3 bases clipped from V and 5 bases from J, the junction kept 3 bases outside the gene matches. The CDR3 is CAISDGQGADNEQFF. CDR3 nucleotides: TGTGCCATCAGTGACGGACAGGGGGCCGACAATGAGCAGTTCTTC.

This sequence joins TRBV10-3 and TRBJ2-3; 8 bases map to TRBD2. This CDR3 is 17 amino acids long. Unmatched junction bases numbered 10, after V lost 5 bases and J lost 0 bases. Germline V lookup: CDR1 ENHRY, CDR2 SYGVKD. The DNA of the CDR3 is TGTGCCATCAGTTATCGGCGGGAGGCAACTAGCACAGATACGCAGTATTTT. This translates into CAISYRREATSTDTQYF.

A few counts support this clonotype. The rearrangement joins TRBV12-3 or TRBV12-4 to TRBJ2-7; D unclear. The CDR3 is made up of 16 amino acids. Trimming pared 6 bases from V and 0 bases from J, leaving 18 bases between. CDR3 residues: CASSLSYRTASYEQYF. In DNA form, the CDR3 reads TGTGCCAGCAGCTTAAGCTATCGGACCGCCTCCTACGAGCAGTACTTC.

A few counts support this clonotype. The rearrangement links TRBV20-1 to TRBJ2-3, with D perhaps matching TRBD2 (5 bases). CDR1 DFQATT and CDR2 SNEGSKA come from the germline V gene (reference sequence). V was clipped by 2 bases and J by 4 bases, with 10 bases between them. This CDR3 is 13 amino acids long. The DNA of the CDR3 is TGCAGTGCTAGAAGAGGGAGCCCAGATACGCAGTATTTT. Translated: CSARRGSPDTQYF.

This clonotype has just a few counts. The CDR3 DNA sequence: TGCGCCAGCAGCTTGGGACAGGAACTTAACTATGGCTACACCTTC. This sequence encodes CASSLGQELNYGYTF. This rearrangement joins TRBV5-1 to TRBJ1-2, with D possibly being TRBD1 (6 bases). CDR1 and CDR2 (germline): SGHRS, YFSETQ. Trimming removed 0 bases from V and 1 base from J, with 10 bases in between. This CDR3 is built from 15 residues.

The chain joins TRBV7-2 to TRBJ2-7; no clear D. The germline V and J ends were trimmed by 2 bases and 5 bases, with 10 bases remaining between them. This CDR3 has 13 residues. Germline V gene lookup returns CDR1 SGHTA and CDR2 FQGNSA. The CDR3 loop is CASSLLASHEQYF. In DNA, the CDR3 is TGTGCCAGCAGCTTACTGGCCTCTCACGAGCAGTACTTC.

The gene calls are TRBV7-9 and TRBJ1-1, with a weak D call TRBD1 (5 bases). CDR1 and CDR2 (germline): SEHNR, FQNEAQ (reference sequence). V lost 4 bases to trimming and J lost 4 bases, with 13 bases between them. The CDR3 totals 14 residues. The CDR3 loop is CASSYGRGGTEAFF. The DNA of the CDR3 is TGTGCCAGCAGCTACGGACGGGGCGGCACTGAAGCTTTCTTT.

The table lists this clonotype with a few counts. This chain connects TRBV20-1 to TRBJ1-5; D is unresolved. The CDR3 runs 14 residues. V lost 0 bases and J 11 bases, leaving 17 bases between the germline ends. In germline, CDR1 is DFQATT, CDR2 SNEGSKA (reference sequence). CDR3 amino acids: CSARDMLGGQAQHF. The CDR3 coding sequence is TGCAGTGCTAGAGATATGCTCGGCGGGCAGGCCCAGCATTTT.

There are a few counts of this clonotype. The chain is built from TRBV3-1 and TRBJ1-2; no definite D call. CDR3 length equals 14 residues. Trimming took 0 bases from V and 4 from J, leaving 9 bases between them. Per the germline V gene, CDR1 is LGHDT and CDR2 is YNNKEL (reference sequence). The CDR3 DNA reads TGTGCCAGCAGCCAAGATTCCTGGGGCTATGGCTACACCTTC. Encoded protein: CASSQDSWGYGYTF. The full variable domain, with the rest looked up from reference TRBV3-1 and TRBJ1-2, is DTAVSQTPKYLVTQMGNDKSIKCEQNLGHDTMYWYKQDSKKFLKIMFSYNNKELIINETVPNRFSPKSPDKAHLNLHINSLELGDSAVYFCASSQDSWGYGYTFGSGTRLTVV.

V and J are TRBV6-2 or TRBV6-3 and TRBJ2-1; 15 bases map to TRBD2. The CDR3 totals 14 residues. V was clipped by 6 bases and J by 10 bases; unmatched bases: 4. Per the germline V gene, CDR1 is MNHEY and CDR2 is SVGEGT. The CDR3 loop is CASRGLAGGWEQFF. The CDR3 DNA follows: TGTGCCAGCAGAGGACTAGCGGGAGGGTGGGAGCAGTTCTTC.

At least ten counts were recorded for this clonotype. The CDR3, as DNA: TGTGCCAGCACCCCCGGCGGGGTATCGGTATACAATGAGCAGTTCTTC. Its translation is CASTPGGVSVYNEQFF. The V call is TRBV6-2 or TRBV6-3, the J call TRBJ2-1; tentative D call: TRBD2 (6 bases). Germline CDR1 MNHEY, CDR2 SVGEGT. The CDR3 covers 16 residues. The V and J ends lost 7 bases and 4 bases respectively, with 20 bases between them.

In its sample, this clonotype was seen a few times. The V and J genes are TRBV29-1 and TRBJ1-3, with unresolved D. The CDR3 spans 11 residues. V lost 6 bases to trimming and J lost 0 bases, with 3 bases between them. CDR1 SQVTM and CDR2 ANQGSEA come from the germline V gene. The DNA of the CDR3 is TGCAGCGTGTACTCTGGAAACACCATATATTTT. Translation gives CSVYSGNTIYF.

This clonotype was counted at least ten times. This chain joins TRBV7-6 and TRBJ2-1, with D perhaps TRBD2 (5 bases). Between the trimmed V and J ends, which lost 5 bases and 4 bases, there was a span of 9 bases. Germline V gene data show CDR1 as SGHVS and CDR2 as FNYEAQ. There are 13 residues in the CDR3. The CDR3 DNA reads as TGTGCCAGCAGCGCCGGACTGTACAATGAGCAGTTCTTC. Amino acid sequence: CASSAGLYNEQFF.

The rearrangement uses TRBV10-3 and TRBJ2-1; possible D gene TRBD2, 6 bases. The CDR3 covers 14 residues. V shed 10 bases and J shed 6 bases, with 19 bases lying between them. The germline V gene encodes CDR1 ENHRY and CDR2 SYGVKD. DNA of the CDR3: TGTGCCACCGGAGGCGGGACCCGAGGCAATGAGCAGTTCTTC. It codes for CATGGGTRGNEQFF.

CDR3 residues: CASSPRLAETQYF. The CDR3 nucleotides are TGTGCCAGCTCACCACGGCTAGCGGAGACCCAGTACTTC. The chain recombines TRBV18 with TRBJ2-5, with a tentative D call TRBD2 (6 bases). The V gene's germline CDR1 is KGHSH and CDR2 LQKENI. V shed 1 base and J shed 5 bases, with 8 bases lying between them. The CDR3 extends over 13 amino acids.

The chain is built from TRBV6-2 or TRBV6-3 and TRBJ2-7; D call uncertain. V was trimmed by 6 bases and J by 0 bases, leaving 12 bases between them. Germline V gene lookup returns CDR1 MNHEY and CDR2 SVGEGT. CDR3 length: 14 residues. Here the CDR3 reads CASRRMRSSYEQYF. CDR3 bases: TGTGCCAGCAGACGCATGAGGAGCTCCTACGAGCAGTACTTC.

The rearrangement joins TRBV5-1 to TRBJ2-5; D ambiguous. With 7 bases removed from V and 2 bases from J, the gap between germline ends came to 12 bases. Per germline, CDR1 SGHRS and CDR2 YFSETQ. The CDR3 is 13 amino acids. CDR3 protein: CASRPGSQETQYF. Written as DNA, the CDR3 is TGCGCCAGCCGCCCGGGTTCTCAAGAGACCCAGTACTTC.

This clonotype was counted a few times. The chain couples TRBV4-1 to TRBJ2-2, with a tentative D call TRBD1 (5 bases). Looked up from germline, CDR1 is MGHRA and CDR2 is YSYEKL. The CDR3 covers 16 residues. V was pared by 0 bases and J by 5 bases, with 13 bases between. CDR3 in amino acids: CASSQDLQGRTGELFF. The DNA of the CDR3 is TGCGCCAGCAGCCAAGATTTGCAGGGTCGAACCGGGGAGCTGTTTTTT.

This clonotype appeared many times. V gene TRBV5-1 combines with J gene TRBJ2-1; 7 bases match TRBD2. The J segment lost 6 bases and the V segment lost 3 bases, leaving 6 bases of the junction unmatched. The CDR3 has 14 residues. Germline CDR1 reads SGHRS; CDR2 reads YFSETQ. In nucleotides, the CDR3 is TGCGCCAGCAGCTCGACGACTAGCAGCAATGAGCAGTTCTTC. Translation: CASSSTTSSNEQFF.

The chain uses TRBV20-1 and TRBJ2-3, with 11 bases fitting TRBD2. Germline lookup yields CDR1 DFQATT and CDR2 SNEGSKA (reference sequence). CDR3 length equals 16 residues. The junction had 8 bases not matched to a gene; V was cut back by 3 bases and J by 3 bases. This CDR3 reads CSARAIAGGTTDTQYF. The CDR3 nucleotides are TGCAGTGCTAGGGCAATAGCGGGAGGGACGACAGATACGCAGTATTTT.

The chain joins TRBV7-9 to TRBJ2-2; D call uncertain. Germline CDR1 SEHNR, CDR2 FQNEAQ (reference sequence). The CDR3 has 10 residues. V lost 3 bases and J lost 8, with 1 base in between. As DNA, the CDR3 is TGTGCCAGCAGCTTGGGGGAGCTGTTTTTT. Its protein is CASSLGELFF.

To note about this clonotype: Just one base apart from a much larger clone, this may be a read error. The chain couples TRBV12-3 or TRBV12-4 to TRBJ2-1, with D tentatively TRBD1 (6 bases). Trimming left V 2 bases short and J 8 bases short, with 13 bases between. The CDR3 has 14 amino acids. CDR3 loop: CASSLRQGIDEQFF. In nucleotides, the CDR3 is TGTGCCAGCAGTTTAAGGCAGGGGATCGATGAGCAGTTCTTC.

The CDR3 reads CSAPQNTEAFF. The CDR3 DNA sequence: TGCAGTGCCCCACAGAACACTGAAGCTTTCTTT. The chain has TRBV20-1 and TRBJ1-1; no reliable D call. The CDR3 runs to 11 residues. Germline CDR1 is DFQATT and CDR2 is SNEGSKA (reference sequence). The V end lost 6 bases, the J end lost 1 base, and 6 bases lay between the germline ends.